Sequencing of this T cell receptor (beta chain) was carried out in a study of shared clonotypes between healthy human individuals. A note on this clone: Different DNA sequences within this sample yield the same CDR3.

Terminally differentiated effector memory CD45RA+ cells were excluded by CCR7 positive selection of CD45RO-negative cells. The repertoire was sequenced with immunoSEQ multiplex PCR; TCRdb's copy has only in-frame clones and lacks some. The table has around 1,900,000 clones, around 93% seen once; the top ten hold around 1.8%. V was clipped by 0 bases and J by 1 base, with 6 bases between them. The CDR3 runs 14 residues. Per germline, CDR1 LGHNA and CDR2 YSLEER. The TCR originated in a man between 18 and 35 years old in good health. Some clones in this sample may be carry-over from other donors' samples. The sequencing input was naive CD8+ T cells from PBMCs. This chain links TRBV4-3 with TRBJ1-1; weak D call: TRBD1 (5 bases). The CDR3 region is CASSQDRANTEAFF. Here the CDR3 DNA reads TGCGCCAGCAGCCAAGACAGGGCGAACACTGAAGCTTTCTTT.